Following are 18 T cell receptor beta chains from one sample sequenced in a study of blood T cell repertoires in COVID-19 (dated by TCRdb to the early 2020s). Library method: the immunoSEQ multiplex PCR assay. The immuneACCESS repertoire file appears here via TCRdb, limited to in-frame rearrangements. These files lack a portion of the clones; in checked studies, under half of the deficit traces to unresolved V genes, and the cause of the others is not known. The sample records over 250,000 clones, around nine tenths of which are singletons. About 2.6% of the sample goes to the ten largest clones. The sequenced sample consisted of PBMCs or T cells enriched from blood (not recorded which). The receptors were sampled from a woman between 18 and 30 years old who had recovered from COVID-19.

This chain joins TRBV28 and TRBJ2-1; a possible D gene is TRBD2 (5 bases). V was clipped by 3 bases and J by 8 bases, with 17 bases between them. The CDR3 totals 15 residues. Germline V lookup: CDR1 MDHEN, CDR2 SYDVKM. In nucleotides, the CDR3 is TGTGCCAGCAGTTTTGCTAGCTTCCCGTCCCATGAGCAGTTCTTC. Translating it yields CASSFASFPSHEQFF.

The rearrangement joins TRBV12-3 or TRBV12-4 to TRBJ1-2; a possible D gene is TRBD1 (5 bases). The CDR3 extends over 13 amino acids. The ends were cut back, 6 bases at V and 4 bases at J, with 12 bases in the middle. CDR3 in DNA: TGTGCCAGCAGCACCGACAGATCCTATGGCTACACCTTC. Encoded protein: CASSTDRSYGYTF.

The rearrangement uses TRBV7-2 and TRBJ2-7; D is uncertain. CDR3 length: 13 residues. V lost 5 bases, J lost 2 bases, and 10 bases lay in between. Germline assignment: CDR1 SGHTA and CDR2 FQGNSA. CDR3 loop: CASSSTLAYEQYF. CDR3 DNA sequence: TGTGCCAGCAGCAGTACCCTAGCCTACGAGCAGTACTTC.

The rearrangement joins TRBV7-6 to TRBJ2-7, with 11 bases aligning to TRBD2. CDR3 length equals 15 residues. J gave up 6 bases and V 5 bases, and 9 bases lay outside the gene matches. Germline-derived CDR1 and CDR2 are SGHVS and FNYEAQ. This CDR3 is CASSAGTSGRGEQYF. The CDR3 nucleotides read TGTGCCAGCAGCGCGGGGACTAGCGGAAGGGGCGAGCAGTACTTC.

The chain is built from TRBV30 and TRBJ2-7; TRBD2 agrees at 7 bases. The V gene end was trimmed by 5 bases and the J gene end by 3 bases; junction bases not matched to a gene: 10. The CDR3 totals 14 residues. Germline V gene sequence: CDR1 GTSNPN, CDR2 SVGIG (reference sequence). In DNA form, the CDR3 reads TGTGCCTGGGGGCGGGCTAGCGGACACTACGAGCAGTACTTC. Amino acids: CAWGRASGHYEQYF.

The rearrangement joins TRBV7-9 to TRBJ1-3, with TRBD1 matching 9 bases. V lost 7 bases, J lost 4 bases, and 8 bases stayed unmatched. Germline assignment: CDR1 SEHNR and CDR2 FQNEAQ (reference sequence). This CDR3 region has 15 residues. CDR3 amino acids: CASTKQGAGGNTIYF. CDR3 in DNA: TGTGCCAGCACCAAACAGGGGGCGGGGGGAAACACCATATATTTT.

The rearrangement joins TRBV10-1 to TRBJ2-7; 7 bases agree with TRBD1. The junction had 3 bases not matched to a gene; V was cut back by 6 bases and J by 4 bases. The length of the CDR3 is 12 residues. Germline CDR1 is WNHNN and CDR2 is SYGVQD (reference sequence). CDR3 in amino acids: CASSPGGYEQYF. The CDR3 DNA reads TGCGCCAGCAGCCCAGGGGGTTACGAGCAGTACTTC.

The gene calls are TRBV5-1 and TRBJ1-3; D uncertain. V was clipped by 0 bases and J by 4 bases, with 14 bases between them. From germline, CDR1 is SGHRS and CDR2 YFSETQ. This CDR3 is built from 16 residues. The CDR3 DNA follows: TGCGCCAGCAGCTTGGCGGGTCCCGTCGGGGGAAACACCATATATTTT. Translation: CASSLAGPVGGNTIYF.

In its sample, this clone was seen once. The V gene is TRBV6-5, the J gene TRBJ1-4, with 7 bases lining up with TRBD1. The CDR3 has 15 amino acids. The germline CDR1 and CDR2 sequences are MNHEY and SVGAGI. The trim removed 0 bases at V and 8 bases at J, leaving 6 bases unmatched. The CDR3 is CASSYSRQGPEKLFF. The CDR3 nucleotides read TGTGCCAGCAGTTACTCACGACAGGGCCCCGAAAAACTGTTTTTT.

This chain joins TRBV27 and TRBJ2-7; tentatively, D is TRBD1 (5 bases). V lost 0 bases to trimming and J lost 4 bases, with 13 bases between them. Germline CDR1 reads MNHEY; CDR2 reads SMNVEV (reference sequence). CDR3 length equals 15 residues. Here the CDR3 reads CASSLSSQGRYEQYF. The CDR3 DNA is TGTGCCAGCAGTTTATCGAGCCAGGGCCGGTACGAGCAGTACTTC.

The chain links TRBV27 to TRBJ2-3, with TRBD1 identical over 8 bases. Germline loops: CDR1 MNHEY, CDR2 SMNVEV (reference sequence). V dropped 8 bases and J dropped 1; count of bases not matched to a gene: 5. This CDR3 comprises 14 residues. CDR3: CASVLTGGTDTQYF. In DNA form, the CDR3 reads TGTGCCAGCGTATTGACAGGGGGCACAGATACGCAGTATTTT.

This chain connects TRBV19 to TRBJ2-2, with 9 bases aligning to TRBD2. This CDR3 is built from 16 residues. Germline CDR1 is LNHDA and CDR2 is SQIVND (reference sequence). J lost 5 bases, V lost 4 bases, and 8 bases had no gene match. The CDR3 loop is CASSTGSGRGTGELFF. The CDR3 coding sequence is TGTGCCAGTAGTACCGGTAGCGGGAGAGGAACCGGGGAGCTGTTTTTT.

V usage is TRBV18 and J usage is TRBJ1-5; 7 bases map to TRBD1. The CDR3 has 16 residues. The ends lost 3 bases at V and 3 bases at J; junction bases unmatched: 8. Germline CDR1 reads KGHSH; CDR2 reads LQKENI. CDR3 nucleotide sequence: TGTGCCAGCTCACCCTGGAAAGGGGGCGACAATCAGCCCCAGCATTTT. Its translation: CASSPWKGGDNQPQHF.

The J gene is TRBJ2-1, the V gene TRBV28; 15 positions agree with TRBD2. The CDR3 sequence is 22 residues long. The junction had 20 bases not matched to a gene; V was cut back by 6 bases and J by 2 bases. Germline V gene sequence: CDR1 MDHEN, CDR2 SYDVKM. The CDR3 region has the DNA TGTGCCAGCAGCGAACAAGATTTAGGACTAGCGGGAGGGTTGGGGACCTACAATGAGCAGTTCTTC. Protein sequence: CASSEQDLGLAGGLGTYNEQFF.

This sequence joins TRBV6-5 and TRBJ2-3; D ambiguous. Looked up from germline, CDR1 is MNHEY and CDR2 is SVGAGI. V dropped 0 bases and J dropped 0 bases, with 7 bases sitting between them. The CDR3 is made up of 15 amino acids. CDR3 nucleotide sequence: TGTGCCAGCAGTTACTCGTTCCTGAGCACAGATACGCAGTATTTT. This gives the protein CASSYSFLSTDTQYF.

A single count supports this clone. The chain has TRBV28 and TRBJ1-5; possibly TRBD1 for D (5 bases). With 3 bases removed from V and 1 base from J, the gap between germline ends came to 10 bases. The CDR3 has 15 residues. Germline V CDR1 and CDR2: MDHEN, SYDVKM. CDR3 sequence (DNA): TGTGCCAGCAGTTTGGGGGGGGTGAGCAATCAGCCCCAGCATTTT. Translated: CASSLGGVSNQPQHF. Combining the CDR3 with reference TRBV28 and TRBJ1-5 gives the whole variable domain DVKVTQSSRYLVKRTGEKVFLECVQDMDHENMFWYRQDPGLGLRLIYFSYDVKMKEKGDIPEGYSVSREKKERFSLILESASTNQTSMYLCASSLGGVSNQPQHFGDGTRLSIL.

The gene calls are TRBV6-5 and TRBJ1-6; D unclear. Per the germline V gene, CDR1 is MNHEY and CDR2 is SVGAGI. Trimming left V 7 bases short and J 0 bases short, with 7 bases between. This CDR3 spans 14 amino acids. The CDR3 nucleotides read TGTGCCAGCAAAAGGAGCTCCTATAATTCACCCCTCCACTTT. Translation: CASKRSSYNSPLHF.

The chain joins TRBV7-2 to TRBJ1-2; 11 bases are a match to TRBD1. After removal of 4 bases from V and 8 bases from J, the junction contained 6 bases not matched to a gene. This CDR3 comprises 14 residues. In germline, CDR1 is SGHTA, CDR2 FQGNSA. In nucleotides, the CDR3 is TGTGCCAGCAGCTCCGGACAGGGGGCAAGGGGCTACACCTTC. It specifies CASSSGQGARGYTF.